Detailed here is one TCR beta chain. Its antigen is currently unknown. The data stem from a study of shared clonotypes between healthy human individuals. Points from the study as a whole: In this cohort, only blood was sampled, and tissue repertoires likely differ. Approximately 5% of naive CD4 clonotypes were shared across four donors. When compared with the clonotypes that were shared by all four sorted-subset donors, the non-shared clonotypes turned out to have lower generation probabilities.

Here immunoSEQ multiplex PCR was the method, and the copy in TCRdb shows in-frame clones only, minus some. The sample lists some 2 million clones, less than 95% seen once, with 0.9% to 1.5% in the top ten. From germline, CDR1 is MGHRA and CDR2 YSYEKL. The V end was cut by 1 base, the J end by 8 bases, with 17 bases between. The CDR3 consists of 15 residues. Naive-designated CD8 cells lacked CD45RO, were positively enriched for CCR7, and omitted terminally differentiated effector memory CD45RA+ cells. Sequences were obtained from naive CD8+ T cells sorted from blood. The chain combines TRBV4-1 with TRBJ1-1; D is possibly TRBD1 (5 bases). The origin of this receptor is a man between 18 and 35 years old in good health. The CDR3 sequence: CASSQGLGEGREAFF. The CDR3 DNA sequence: TGCGCCAGCAGCCAAGGCCTGGGGGAGGGGAGAGAAGCTTTCTTT.